The 30 T cell receptor beta chains reported below all come from one sample, sequenced in a study of blood T cell repertoires in COVID-19. Profiled with immunoSEQ multiplex PCR; TCRdb holds only in-frame clones, not every one. This table holds roughly 170,000 clones, roughly 81% found once. Material: peripheral blood. Receptor source: a man in his forties or fifties who had recovered from COVID-19.

The chain is built from TRBV6-5 and TRBJ1-5; no firm D call. In germline, CDR1 is MNHEY, CDR2 SVGAGI. V was cut by 4 bases and J by 4 bases, with 14 bases left in between. CDR3 size: 15 residues. As DNA, the CDR3 is TGTGCCAGCAGTTGGGCCGGGGTCGGAAATCAGCCCCAGCATTTT. Translation gives CASSWAGVGNQPQHF.

The chain combines TRBV19 with TRBJ2-5; unclear D gene. CDR1 and CDR2 (germline): LNHDA, SQIVND (reference sequence). V dropped 11 bases and J dropped 1 base, with 26 bases sitting between them. The CDR3 covers 17 residues. CDR3 in DNA: TGTGCCCCATGGTGGAGTCCATGGGTACCCCGCCAAGAGACCCAGTACTTC. Translated: CAPWWSPWVPRQETQYF.

The V gene is TRBV4-3, the J gene TRBJ2-1, with D perhaps matching TRBD2 (5 bases). There are 19 residues in the CDR3. V was shortened by 0 bases and J by 6 bases, with 24 bases between the two germline ends. From germline, CDR1 is LGHNA and CDR2 YSLEER. Written as DNA, the CDR3 is TGCGCCAGCAGCCAAGATTTCTCCTCGTTAGTGGGAGTAGGCAATGAGCAGTTCTTC. Its translation is CASSQDFSSLVGVGNEQFF.

The CDR3 DNA is TGTGCCAGCAGTGAAGGGACAGGGCTAAGCTCCTACAATGAGCAGTTCTTC. Translating it yields CASSEGTGLSSYNEQFF. The rearrangement links TRBV6-1 to TRBJ2-1; 8 bases are shared with TRBD1. The germline V gene has CDR1 MNHNS and CDR2 SASEGT. Losses at the gene ends were 1 base for V and 0 bases for J; bases not matched to a gene: 5. CDR3 length: 17 amino acids.

The rearrangement joins TRBV30 to TRBJ2-1, with D possibly being TRBD1 (5 bases). Between the trimmed V and J ends, which lost 0 bases and 10 bases, there was a span of 10 bases. The germline gives CDR1 GTSNPN, CDR2 SVGIG (reference sequence). This CDR3 has 12 residues. CDR3 loop: CAWSVSWTEQFF. In DNA form, the CDR3 reads TGTGCCTGGAGTGTAAGTTGGACAGAGCAGTTCTTC.

The chain links TRBV6-5 to TRBJ2-2; 7 bases are shared with TRBD1. Germline lookup yields CDR1 MNHEY and CDR2 SVGAGI. This CDR3 is built from 15 residues. The V gene end was trimmed by 6 bases and the J gene end by 5 bases; junction bases not matched to a gene: 9. As DNA, the CDR3 is TGTGCCAGCAGGTCAAGACAGGGCTGGACCGGGGAGCTGTTTTTT. Translated, it gives CASRSRQGWTGELFF.

The V call is TRBV3-1 (or the pseudogene TRBV3-2), the J call TRBJ1-5; no clear D gene. This CDR3 has 15 residues. V was pared by 0 bases and J by 4 bases, with 10 bases between. Per the germline V gene, CDR1 is LGHDT and CDR2 is YNNKEL (reference sequence). This CDR3 is CASSQEGLRNQPQHF. CDR3 DNA sequence: TGTGCCAGCAGCCAAGAAGGTTTGAGGAATCAGCCCCAGCATTTT.

The chain carries TRBV6-5 and TRBJ1-2; 8 bases are a match to TRBD1. Looked up from germline, CDR1 is MNHEY and CDR2 is SVGAGI. The CDR3 contains 13 residues. The junction had 4 bases not matched to a gene; V was cut back by 2 bases and J by 8 bases. CDR3 in DNA: TGTGCCAGCAGTTACGACAGGGGATTGGGCTACACCTTC. Translated: CASSYDRGLGYTF.

This clone came up many times. The V gene is TRBV7-6, the J gene TRBJ2-7, with TRBD2 as a possible D gene (7 bases). From germline, CDR1 is SGHVS and CDR2 FNYEAQ. This CDR3 region has 17 residues. V lost 2 bases and J 6 bases, leaving 23 bases between the germline ends. The CDR3 here is CASSLRSGESGNPEQYF. The CDR3 bases are TGTGCCAGCAGCTTAAGGTCAGGGGAGAGCGGGAATCCCGAGCAGTACTTC.

This chain joins TRBV6-2 or TRBV6-3 and TRBJ2-5; 10 nucleotides match TRBD2. Trimming removed 2 bases from V and 3 bases from J; junction bases left unmatched: 3. This CDR3 is 15 amino acids long. Germline values: CDR1 MNHEY, CDR2 SVGEGT. The CDR3, as DNA: TGTGCCAGCAGTTACCCCGGACTAGCGGAAGAGACCCAGTACTTC. Its translation is CASSYPGLAEETQYF.

The rearrangement joins TRBV7-9 to TRBJ2-1; D ambiguous. The germline V gene encodes CDR1 SEHNR and CDR2 FQNEAQ (reference sequence). The CDR3 runs to 13 residues. With 1 base removed from V and 11 bases from J, the gap between germline ends came to 12 bases. CDR3 bases: TGTGCCAGCAGCTTAGACGGGTCCGCCAAGCAGTTCTTC. Translating gives CASSLDGSAKQFF.

The table lists this clone with a few counts. V is TRBV19 and J is TRBJ1-1; 8 nucleotides line up with TRBD1. J was trimmed by 0 bases and V by 6 bases; bases with no gene match: 6. The CDR3 sequence is 15 residues long. Per the germline V gene, CDR1 is LNHDA and CDR2 is SQIVND (reference sequence). CDR3 residues: CASSLGQAMNTEAFF. CDR3 nucleotides: TGTGCCAGTAGCTTGGGACAGGCCATGAACACTGAAGCTTTCTTT.

V is TRBV5-6 and J is TRBJ1-4, with D possibly TRBD1 on 6 matching bases. V lost 4 bases and J 3 bases, leaving 16 bases between the germline ends. The CDR3 sequence is 16 residues long. CDR1 is SGHDT and CDR2 is YYEEEE in the germline V gene. CDR3: CASSKTGDEANEKLFF. As DNA, the CDR3 is TGTGCCAGCAGCAAGACAGGAGACGAGGCTAATGAAAAACTGTTTTTT.

This clone was detected once. The J gene is TRBJ1-4, the V gene TRBV12-3 or TRBV12-4; D perhaps matches TRBD1 (6 bases). The CDR3 contains 13 residues. V was trimmed by 0 bases and J by 8 bases, leaving 7 bases between them. The CDR3 sequence is CASSLAQGEKLFF. In nucleotides, the CDR3 is TGTGCCAGCAGTTTAGCGCAGGGGGAAAAACTGTTTTTT.

The rearrangement uses TRBV5-3 and TRBJ2-1; the match to TRBD1 covers 8 bases. TRBV5-3 is classed as an ORF, of uncertain function. J gave up 3 bases and V 6 bases, and 8 bases lay outside the gene matches. The CDR3 length is 15 residues. CDR3 amino acids: CARTHPGTGYNEQFF. The CDR3 nucleotides are TGTGCCAGAACTCATCCTGGGACAGGCTACAATGAGCAGTTCTTC.

The rearrangement links TRBV5-1 to TRBJ2-3; D unresolved. V was clipped by 0 bases and J by 4 bases, with 6 bases between them. Looked up from germline, CDR1 is SGHRS and CDR2 is YFSETQ. The CDR3 is made up of 13 amino acids. CDR3 amino acids: CASSLGGPDTQYF. In DNA, the CDR3 is TGCGCCAGCAGCTTGGGAGGTCCAGATACGCAGTATTTT.

V gene TRBV7-9 combines with J gene TRBJ2-7, with D tentatively TRBD2 (6 bases). Looked up from germline, CDR1 is SEHNR and CDR2 is FQNEAQ (reference sequence). V was trimmed by 4 bases and J by 3 bases, leaving 10 bases between them. The CDR3 consists of 13 residues. The CDR3, as DNA: TGTGCCAGCAGCTCCTGGGGAGGCTACGAGCAGTACTTC. Translated: CASSSWGGYEQYF.

The chain couples TRBV19 to TRBJ2-7; D gene uncertain. Germline-derived CDR1 and CDR2 are LNHDA and SQIVND (reference sequence). This CDR3 contains 11 residues. Trimming left V 9 bases short and J 5 bases short, with 11 bases between. As DNA, the CDR3 is TGTGCCAGCACACATGCCCACGAGCAGTACTTC. It codes for CASTHAHEQYF. The full variable domain, in which reference TRBV19 and TRBJ2-7 provide the parts outside the CDR3, is DGGITQSPKYLFRKEGQNVTLSCEQNLNHDAMYWYRQDPGQGLRLIYYSQIVNDFQKGDIAEGYSVSREKKESFPLTVTSAQKNPTAFYLCASTHAHEQYFGPGTRLTVT.

The chain has TRBV2 and TRBJ2-5, with 11 bases identical to TRBD1. From germline, CDR1 is SNHLY and CDR2 FYNNEI. There are 14 residues in the CDR3. Trimming at V came to 8 bases and at J to 5 bases, leaving 7 bases not matched to a gene. Written as DNA, the CDR3 is TGTGCCAGCTCAGGACAGGGGGCGCGGGAGACCCAGTACTTC. This encodes CASSGQGARETQYF.

This chain links TRBV19 with TRBJ2-3; 9 bases align to TRBD2. This CDR3 has 15 amino acids. Germline CDR1 and CDR2: LNHDA and SQIVND (reference sequence). Germline trimming cut 5 bases from V and 8 bases from J; bases unmatched to any gene: 11. CDR3 in DNA: TGTGCCAGTAGTGCCCCAGGGAGCGGGAGGTCTACGCAGTATTTT. Amino acid sequence: CASSAPGSGRSTQYF.

V and J are TRBV30 and TRBJ1-5, with D maybe TRBD1 (5 bases). V was trimmed by 6 bases and J by 5 bases, leaving 11 bases between them. Germline assignment: CDR1 GTSNPN and CDR2 SVGIG (reference sequence). This CDR3 is 12 amino acids long. CDR3 nucleotides: TGTGCCTGCGCGTTACAGGATCAGCCCCAGCATTTT. Protein product: CACALQDQPQHF.

The genes are TRBV30 and TRBJ2-7; TRBD2 aligns across 10 bases. This CDR3 spans 14 amino acids. Per the germline V gene, CDR1 is GTSNPN and CDR2 is SVGIG (reference sequence). J lost 1 base, V lost 4 bases, and 4 bases had no gene match. The chain's CDR3 is CAWTSGGISYEQYF. The CDR3 DNA sequence: TGTGCCTGGACTAGCGGGGGAATTTCCTACGAGCAGTACTTC.

The gene calls are TRBV5-5 and TRBJ1-3, with D unclear. The CDR3 spans 16 residues. The germline CDR1 and CDR2 sequences are SGHKS and YYEKEE (reference sequence). Deletions cut 2 bases from V and 0 bases from J, with 12 bases between. The CDR3 DNA follows: TGTGCCAGCAGCTTAGACGCGGTATCCTCTGGAAACACCATATATTTT. It specifies CASSLDAVSSGNTIYF.

This clone was seen once. The rearrangement links TRBV18 to TRBJ2-3; TRBD2 might be the D (5 bases). The CDR3 is made up of 15 amino acids. Trimming shortened V by 0 bases and J by 1 base, and 8 bases separated the two germline ends. Looked up from germline, CDR1 is KGHSH and CDR2 is LQKENI. For the CDR3, the DNA is TGTGCCAGCTCACCACCCCTAGCCCGCACAGATACGCAGTATTTT. Protein sequence: CASSPPLARTDTQYF.

In this sample, this clone turned up a few times. This CDR3 reads CASSQVESPGQKFYEQYF. CDR3 nucleotides: TGCGCCAGCAGCCAAGTGGAGAGTCCGGGACAGAAGTTCTACGAGCAGTACTTC. The chain joins TRBV4-3 to TRBJ2-7; 7 bases align to TRBD1. CDR1 is LGHNA, CDR2 YSLEER, per germline. The ends lost 1 base at V and 3 bases at J; junction bases unmatched: 15. This CDR3 has 18 amino acids.

DNA of the CDR3: TGTGCCATCAGTGAGTCCGGGACAGGGGAAGCTTTCTTT. It translates to CAISESGTGEAFF. The chain uses TRBV10-3 and TRBJ1-1; 9 bases align to TRBD1. This CDR3 has 13 amino acids. The germline CDR1 and CDR2 sequences are ENHRY and SYGVKD. The V and J ends lost 0 bases and 8 bases, in that order; junction bases with no gene match: 1.

The chain has TRBV10-3 and TRBJ2-3, with TRBD2 matching 10 bases. Germline V gene lookup returns CDR1 ENHRY and CDR2 SYGVKD. CDR3 size: 16 residues. With V trimmed by 4 bases and J by 4 bases, 8 bases remained unmatched. The CDR3 protein is CAISGGPSGRSDTQYF. The CDR3 region has the DNA TGTGCCATCAGTGGGGGGCCTAGCGGGAGATCAGATACGCAGTATTTT.

In its sample, this clone was seen once. The DNA is left out, because the CDR3 cannot be placed on it with certainty; the CDR3 is given as TCRdb lists it. This chain links TRBV21-1 with TRBJ1-3; the DNA was not compared with TRBD1, the D call given in the table. TRBV21-1 represents a pseudogene. The CDR3 length equals 18 residues, ends included. CDR3 sequence: CASSIGSGQVGSGNTIYF.

To note about this clone: The same CDR3 is also encoded by other DNA sequences in this sample. The rearrangement links TRBV6-2 or TRBV6-3 to TRBJ1-6; 7 bases map to TRBD1. The CDR3 consists of 14 residues. The germline V gene has CDR1 MNHEY and CDR2 SVGEGT. The junction had 0 bases not matched to a gene; V was cut back by 0 bases and J by 7 bases. Written as DNA, the CDR3 is TGTGCCAGCAGTTACTCGACAGGGAATTCACCCCTCCACTTT. This translates into CASSYSTGNSPLHF.

This clone was seen a single time. This rearrangement joins TRBV7-9 to TRBJ1-1; D is ambiguous. V lost 2 bases to trimming and J lost 0 bases, with 10 bases between them. Germline-derived CDR1 and CDR2 are SEHNR and FQNEAQ (reference sequence). The CDR3 is 15 amino acids. The CDR3 protein is CASSLYLQLNTEAFF. CDR3 coding DNA: TGTGCCAGCAGCTTATATCTCCAGTTGAACACTGAAGCTTTCTTT.